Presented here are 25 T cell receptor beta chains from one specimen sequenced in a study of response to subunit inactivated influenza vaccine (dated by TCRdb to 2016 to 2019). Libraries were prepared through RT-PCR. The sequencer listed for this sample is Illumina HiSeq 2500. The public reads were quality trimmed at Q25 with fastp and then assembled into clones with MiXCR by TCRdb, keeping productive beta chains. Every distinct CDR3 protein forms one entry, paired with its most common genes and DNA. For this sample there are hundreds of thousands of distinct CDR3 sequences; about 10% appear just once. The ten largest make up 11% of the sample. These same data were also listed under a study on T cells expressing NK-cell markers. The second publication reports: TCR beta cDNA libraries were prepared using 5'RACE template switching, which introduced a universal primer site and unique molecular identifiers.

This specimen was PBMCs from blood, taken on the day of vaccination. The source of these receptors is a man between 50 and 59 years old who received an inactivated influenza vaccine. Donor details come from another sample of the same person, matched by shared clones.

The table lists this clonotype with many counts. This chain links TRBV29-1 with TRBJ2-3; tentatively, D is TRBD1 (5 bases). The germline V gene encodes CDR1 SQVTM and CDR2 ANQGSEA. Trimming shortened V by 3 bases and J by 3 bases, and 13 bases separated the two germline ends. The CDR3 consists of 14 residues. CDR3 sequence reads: CSVENWGETDTQYF. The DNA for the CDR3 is TGCAGCGTTGAGAATTGGGGCGAGACAGATACGCAGTATTTT.

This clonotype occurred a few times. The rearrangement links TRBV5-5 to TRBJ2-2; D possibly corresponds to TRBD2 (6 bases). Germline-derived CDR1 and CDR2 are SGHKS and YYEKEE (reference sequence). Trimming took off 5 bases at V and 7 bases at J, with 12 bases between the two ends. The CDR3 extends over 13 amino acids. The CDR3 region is CASSGASVGELFF. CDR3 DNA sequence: TGTGCCAGCAGTGGGGCTAGCGTCGGGGAGCTGTTTTTT.

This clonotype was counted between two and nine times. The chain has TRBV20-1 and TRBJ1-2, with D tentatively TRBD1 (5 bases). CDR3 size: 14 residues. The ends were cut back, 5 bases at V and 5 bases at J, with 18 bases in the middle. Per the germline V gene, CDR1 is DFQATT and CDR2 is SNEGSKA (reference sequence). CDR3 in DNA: TGCAGTGCTGGCCCCCCCGGGACGGGGTATGGCTACACCTTC. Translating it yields CSAGPPGTGYGYTF.

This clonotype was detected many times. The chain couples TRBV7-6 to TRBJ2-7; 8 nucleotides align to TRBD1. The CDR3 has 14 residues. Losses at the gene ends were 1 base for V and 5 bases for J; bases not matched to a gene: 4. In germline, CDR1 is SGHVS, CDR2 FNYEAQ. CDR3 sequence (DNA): TGTGCCAGCAGCTTAGGGACAGGGTACCACGAGCAGTACTTC. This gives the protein CASSLGTGYHEQYF.

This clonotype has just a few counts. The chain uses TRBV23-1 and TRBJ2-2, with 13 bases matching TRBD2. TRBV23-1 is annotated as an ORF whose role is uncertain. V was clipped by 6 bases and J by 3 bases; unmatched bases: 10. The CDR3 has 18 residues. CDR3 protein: CASSPRTSGSRDTGELFF. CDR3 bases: TGCGCCAGCAGCCCGAGGACTAGCGGGAGTAGGGACACCGGGGAGCTGTTTTTT.

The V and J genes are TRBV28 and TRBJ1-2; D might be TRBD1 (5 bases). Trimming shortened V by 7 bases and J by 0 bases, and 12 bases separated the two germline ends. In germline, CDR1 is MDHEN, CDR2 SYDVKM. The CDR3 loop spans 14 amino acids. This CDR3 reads CASIRRGPNYGYTF. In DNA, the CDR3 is TGTGCCAGCATCCGAAGGGGACCTAACTATGGCTACACCTTC.

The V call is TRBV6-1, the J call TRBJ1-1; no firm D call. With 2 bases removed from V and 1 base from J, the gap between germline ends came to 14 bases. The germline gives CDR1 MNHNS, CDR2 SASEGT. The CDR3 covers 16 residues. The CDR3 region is CASSENWPEANTEAFF. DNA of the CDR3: TGTGCCAGCAGTGAAAATTGGCCGGAGGCGAACACTGAAGCTTTCTTT.

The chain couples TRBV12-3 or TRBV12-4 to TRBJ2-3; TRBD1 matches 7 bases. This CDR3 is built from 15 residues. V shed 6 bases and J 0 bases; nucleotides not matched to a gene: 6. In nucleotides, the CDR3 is TGTGCCAGCAGACCAGACAGGGAAAGCACAGATACGCAGTATTTT. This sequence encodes CASRPDRESTDTQYF.

The CDR3 reads CASSLGGSSFNYGYTF. In DNA, the CDR3 is TGTGCCAGCAGCTTAGGTGGCAGCAGTTTTAACTATGGCTACACCTTC. The J gene is TRBJ1-2, the V gene TRBV7-9; no definite D call. Germline V lookup: CDR1 SEHNR, CDR2 FQNEAQ (reference sequence). Trimming took off 1 base at V and 1 base at J, with 13 bases between the two ends. This CDR3 has 16 amino acids.

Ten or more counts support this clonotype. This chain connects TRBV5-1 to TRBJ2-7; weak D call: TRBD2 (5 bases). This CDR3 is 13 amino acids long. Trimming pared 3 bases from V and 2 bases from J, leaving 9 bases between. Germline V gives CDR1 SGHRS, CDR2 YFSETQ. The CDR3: CASSSSGTYEQYF. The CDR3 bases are TGCGCCAGCAGCTCCTCCGGGACCTACGAGCAGTACTTC.

CDR3 in amino acids: CASSPGTSGPTGELFF. DNA of the CDR3: TGTGCCAGCAGCCCTGGGACTAGCGGGCCCACCGGGGAGCTGTTTTTT. The chain recombines TRBV7-9 with TRBJ2-2, with TRBD2 identical over 12 bases. The ends lost 5 bases at V and 4 bases at J; junction bases unmatched: 5. The germline CDR1 and CDR2 sequences are SEHNR and FQNEAQ (reference sequence). This CDR3 has 16 residues.

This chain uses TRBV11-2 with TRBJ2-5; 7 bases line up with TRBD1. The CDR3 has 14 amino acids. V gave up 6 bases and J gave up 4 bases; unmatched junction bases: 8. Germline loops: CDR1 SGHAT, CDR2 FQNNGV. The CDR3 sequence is CASRPNRGRETQYF. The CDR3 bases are TGTGCCAGCAGGCCGAACAGGGGACGAGAGACCCAGTACTTC.

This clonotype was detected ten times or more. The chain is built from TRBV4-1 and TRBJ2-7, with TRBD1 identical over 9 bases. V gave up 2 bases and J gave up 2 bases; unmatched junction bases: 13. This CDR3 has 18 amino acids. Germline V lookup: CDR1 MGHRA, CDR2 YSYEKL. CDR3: CASSQIQPPGQGTYEQYF. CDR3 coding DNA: TGCGCCAGCAGCCAAATCCAACCCCCGGGACAGGGTACCTACGAGCAGTACTTC.

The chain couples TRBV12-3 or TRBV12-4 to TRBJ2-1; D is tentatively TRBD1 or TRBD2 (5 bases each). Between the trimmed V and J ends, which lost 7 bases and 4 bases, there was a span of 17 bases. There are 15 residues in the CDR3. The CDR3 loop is CASKTGTLMYNEQFF. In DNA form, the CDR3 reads TGTGCCAGCAAGACCGGGACCCTAATGTACAATGAGCAGTTCTTC.

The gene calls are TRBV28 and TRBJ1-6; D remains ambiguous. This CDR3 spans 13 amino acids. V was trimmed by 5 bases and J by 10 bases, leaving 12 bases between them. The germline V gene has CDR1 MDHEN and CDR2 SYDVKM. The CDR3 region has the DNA TGTGCCAGCAGTAGGGCGGATATCTCACCCCTCCACTTT. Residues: CASSRADISPLHF.

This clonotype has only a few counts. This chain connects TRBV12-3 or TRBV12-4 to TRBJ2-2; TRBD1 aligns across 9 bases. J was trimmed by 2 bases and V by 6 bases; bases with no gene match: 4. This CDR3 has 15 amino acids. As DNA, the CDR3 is TGTGCCAGCAGGTCGACAGGGGGTAACACCGGGGAGCTGTTTTTT. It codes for CASRSTGGNTGELFF.

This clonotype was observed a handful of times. CDR3 coding DNA: TGTGCCAGCAGTGCCCAACAGGGATCCACTGAAGCTTTCTTT. This gives the protein CASSAQQGSTEAFF. This chain connects TRBV12-3 or TRBV12-4 to TRBJ1-1; D possibly corresponds to TRBD1 (6 bases). Trimming pared 5 bases from V and 4 bases from J, leaving 14 bases between. The CDR3 runs 14 residues.

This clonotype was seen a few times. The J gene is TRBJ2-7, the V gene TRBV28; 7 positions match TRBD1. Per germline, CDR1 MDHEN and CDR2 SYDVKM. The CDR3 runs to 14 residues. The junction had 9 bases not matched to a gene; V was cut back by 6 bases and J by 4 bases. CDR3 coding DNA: TGTGCCAGCAGCCGACCGGGACAGATATACGAGCAGTACTTC. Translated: CASSRPGQIYEQYF. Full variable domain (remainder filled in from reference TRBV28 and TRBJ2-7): DVKVTQSSRYLVKRTGEKVFLECVQDMDHENMFWYRQDPGLGLRLIYFSYDVKMKEKGDIPEGYSVSREKKERFSLILESASTNQTSMYLCASSRPGQIYEQYFGPGTRLTVT.

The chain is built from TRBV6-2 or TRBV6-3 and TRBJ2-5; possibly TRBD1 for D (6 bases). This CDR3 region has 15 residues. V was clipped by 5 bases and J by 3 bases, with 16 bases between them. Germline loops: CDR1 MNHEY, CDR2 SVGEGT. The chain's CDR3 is CASSQTLTGEETQYF. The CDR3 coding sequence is TGTGCCAGCAGTCAAACACTGACAGGAGAAGAGACCCAGTACTTC.

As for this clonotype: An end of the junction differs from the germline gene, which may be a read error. This chain's CDR3 is CASSPLRDTQCF. CDR3 in DNA: TGTGCCAGCAGCCCTTTGAGGGATACGCAGTGTTTT. The chain joins TRBV28 to TRBJ2-3; TRBD2 might be the D (5 bases). CDR1 and CDR2 from the germline V gene are MDHEN and SYDVKM. This CDR3 spans 12 amino acids.

The CDR3 region has the DNA TGCAGCTGTAGTGGGACAGGGGATAACTATGGCTACACCTTC. Its protein is CSCSGTGDNYGYTF. The chain links TRBV29-1 to TRBJ1-2; 10 nucleotides agree with TRBD1. This CDR3 region has 14 residues. Germline V lookup: CDR1 SQVTM, CDR2 ANQGSEA. Unmatched junction bases numbered 7, after V lost 8 bases and J lost 1 base.

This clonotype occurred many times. The DNA for the CDR3 is TGTGCCATCAGTGACCCGGGTTACGAGCAGTACTTC. Its protein product is CAISDPGYEQYF. The chain links TRBV10-3 to TRBJ2-7, with D hard to call. The CDR3 contains 12 residues. With 3 bases removed from V and 4 bases from J, the gap between germline ends came to 7 bases. The germline V gene encodes CDR1 ENHRY and CDR2 SYGVKD.

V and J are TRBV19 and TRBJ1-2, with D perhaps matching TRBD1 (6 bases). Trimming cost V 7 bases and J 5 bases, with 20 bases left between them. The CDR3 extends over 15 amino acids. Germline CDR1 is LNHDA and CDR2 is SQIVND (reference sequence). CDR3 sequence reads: CASIQDPGEGYGYTF. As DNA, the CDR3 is TGTGCCAGTATCCAAGACCCAGGGGAAGGGTATGGCTACACCTTC.

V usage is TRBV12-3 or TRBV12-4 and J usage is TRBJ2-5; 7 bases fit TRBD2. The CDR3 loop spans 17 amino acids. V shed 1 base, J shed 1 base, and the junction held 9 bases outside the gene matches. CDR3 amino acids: CASSLGLLARIQETQYF. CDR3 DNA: TGTGCCAGCAGTTTAGGGTTACTAGCGAGAATCCAAGAGACCCAGTACTTC.

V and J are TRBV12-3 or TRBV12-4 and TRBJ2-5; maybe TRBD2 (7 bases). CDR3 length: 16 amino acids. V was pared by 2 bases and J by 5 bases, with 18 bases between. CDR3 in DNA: TGTGCCAGCAGTTTAATGTTGCGGGGGCCCGGGGAGACCCAGTACTTC. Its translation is CASSLMLRGPGETQYF.